This T cell receptor beta chain was profiled in a study of T cells in Graves' hyperthyroidism and ophthalmopathy. The wider study: Peripheral blood sampling occurred at initial diagnosis, before any treatment.

Study findings and constraints: Ophthalmopathy was distinguished from stable hyperthyroidism by 13 V-J signatures.

Germline V gene lookup returns CDR1 SEHNR and CDR2 FQNEAQ (reference sequence). The CDR3 runs 15 residues. The J segment lost 3 bases and the V segment lost 4 bases, leaving 4 bases of the junction unmatched. Many counts were recorded for this clonotype. The antigen remains undetermined. Patients between 18 and 65 years old had hyperthyroidism, newly diagnosed and lasting under 2 months. Uncontrolled infection, other autoimmune disease, pregnancy or lactation excluded patients. Researchers amplified the TCR beta CDR3 regions from RNA transcripts. The HTBI primer set was used in a first-round RT-PCR of the TCR CDR3. TCRdb reprocessed the multiplex PCR reads via MiXCR and lists one record per CDR3 protein. This sample carries about 210,000 distinct CDR3 sequences, roughly 18% of them seen once, and the ten largest clones take 50%.

This receptor was obtained from a man between 45 and 60 years old with Graves' hyperthyroidism. The material sequenced was blood. This rearrangement joins TRBV7-9 to TRBJ2-1, with TRBD1 matching 9 bases. The CDR3 protein is CASSWTGARYNEQFF. The CDR3 nucleotides read TGTGCCAGCAGCTGGACAGGGGCTCGCTACAATGAGCAGTTCTTC.